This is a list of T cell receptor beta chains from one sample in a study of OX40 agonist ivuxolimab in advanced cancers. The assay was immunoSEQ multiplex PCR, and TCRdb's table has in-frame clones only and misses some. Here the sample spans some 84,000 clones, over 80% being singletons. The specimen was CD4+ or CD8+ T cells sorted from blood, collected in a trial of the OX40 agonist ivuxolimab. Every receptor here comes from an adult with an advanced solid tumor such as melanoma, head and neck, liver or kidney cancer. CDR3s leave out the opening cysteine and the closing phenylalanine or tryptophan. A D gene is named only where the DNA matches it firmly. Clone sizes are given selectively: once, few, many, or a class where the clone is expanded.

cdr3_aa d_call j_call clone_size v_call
ASSSRDVRSYEQY NA TRBJ2-7 NA TRBV13
ASSLSRLLGDTEAF NA TRBJ1-1 NA TRBV5-6
ASSPTGFGQPQH NA TRBJ1-5 NA TRBV27
ASQQGEETQY TRBD1 TRBJ2-5 NA TRBV7-8
ASSVGAADYEQY NA TRBJ2-7 NA TRBV9
ASSQDHEMPGGYT NA TRBJ1-2 NA TRBV4-1
ASSMDRGSHEQF TRBD1 TRBJ2-1 once TRBV5-1
ASSPRGLSNYGYT NA TRBJ1-2 NA TRBV7-4
ASSQGGGGYGNQPQH NA TRBJ1-5 NA TRBV4-1
ASSIVWAGDSNQPQH NA TRBJ1-5 once TRBV19
ASSSTGTDGPRVGNTIY NA TRBJ1-3 NA TRBV13
ASSQGLAGGYNEQF TRBD2 TRBJ2-1 NA TRBV4-2
ASSLAGLANYGYT NA TRBJ1-2 NA TRBV11-2
ASSLARGHLSNQPQH NA TRBJ1-5 NA TRBV7-9
ASSINRFYEQY NA TRBJ2-7 NA TRBV19
ASSDDRGLGSGELF TRBD1 TRBJ2-2 NA TRBV6-1
ASSHSAENTEAF NA TRBJ1-1 NA TRBV6-1
ASSLAYRGQGETQY TRBD1 TRBJ2-5 NA TRBV11-2
ASSVARDRGQTEAF TRBD1 TRBJ1-1 NA TRBV9
ASSLAYGQGYGYT TRBD1 TRBJ1-2 once TRBV5-5